The T cell receptor beta chain described here comes from a study of T cells in Graves' hyperthyroidism and ophthalmopathy. This CDR3 has 15 residues. Germline values: CDR1 KGHDR, CDR2 SFDVKD. Losses at the gene ends were 4 bases for V and 2 bases for J; bases not matched to a gene: 6. TCR beta CDR3 regions were amplified from RNA. HTBI primers were the set used in a first-round RT-PCR of the TCR CDR3. TCRdb fed the multiplex PCR reads into MiXCR, producing one record per CDR3 protein. Of 50,000 to 60,000 distinct CDR3 sequences in the sample, less than 50% were seen once. The J gene is TRBJ2-7, the V gene TRBV24-1; 8 bases agree with TRBD2. The TCR was taken from a woman younger than 45 with Graves' ophthalmopathy. The sample comprised blood. The CDR3 loop is CATSETSGRAYEQYF. The CDR3, as DNA: TGTGCCACCAGTGAAACCAGCGGGAGAGCCTACGAGCAGTACTTC.